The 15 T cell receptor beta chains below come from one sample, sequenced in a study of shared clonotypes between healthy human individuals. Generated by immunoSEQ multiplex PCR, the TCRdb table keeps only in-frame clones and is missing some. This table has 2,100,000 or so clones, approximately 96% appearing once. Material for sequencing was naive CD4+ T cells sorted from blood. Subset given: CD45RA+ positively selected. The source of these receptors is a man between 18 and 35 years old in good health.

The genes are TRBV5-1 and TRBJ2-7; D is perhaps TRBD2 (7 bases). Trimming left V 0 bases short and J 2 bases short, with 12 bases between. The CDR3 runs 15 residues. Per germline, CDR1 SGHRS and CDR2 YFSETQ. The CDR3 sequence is CASSLALGGAYEQYF. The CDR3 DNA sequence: TGCGCCAGCAGCTTGGCCCTAGGGGGGGCCTACGAGCAGTACTTC.

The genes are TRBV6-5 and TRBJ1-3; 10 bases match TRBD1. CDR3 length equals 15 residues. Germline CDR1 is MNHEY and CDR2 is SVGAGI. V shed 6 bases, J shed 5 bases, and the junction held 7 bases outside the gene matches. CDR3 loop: CASSSPGQGRNTIYF. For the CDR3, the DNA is TGTGCCAGCAGCTCGCCGGGACAGGGGAGAAACACCATATATTTT.

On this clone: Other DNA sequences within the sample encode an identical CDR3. Here the CDR3 reads CASSRLAGGNEQFF. Here the CDR3 DNA reads TGTGCCAGCAGCCGACTAGCGGGAGGCAATGAGCAGTTCTTC. V gene TRBV6-5 combines with J gene TRBJ2-1; 13 bases fit TRBD2. The CDR3 has 14 amino acids. The J segment lost 6 bases and the V segment lost 6 bases, leaving 2 bases of the junction unmatched. The germline V gene encodes CDR1 MNHEY and CDR2 SVGAGI.

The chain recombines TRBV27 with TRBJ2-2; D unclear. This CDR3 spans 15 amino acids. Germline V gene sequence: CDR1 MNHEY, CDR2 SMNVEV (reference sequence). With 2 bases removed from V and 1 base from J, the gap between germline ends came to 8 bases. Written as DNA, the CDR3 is TGTGCCAGCAGTTTAGGCGGAGTGAACACCGGGGAGCTGTTTTTT. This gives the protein CASSLGGVNTGELFF.

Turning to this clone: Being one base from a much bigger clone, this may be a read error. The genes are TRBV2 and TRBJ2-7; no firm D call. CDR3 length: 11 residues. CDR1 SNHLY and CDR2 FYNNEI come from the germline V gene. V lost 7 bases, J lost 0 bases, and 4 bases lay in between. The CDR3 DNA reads TGTGCCAGCACCCCCTCCTACGAGCAGTACTTC. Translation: CASTPSYEQYF.

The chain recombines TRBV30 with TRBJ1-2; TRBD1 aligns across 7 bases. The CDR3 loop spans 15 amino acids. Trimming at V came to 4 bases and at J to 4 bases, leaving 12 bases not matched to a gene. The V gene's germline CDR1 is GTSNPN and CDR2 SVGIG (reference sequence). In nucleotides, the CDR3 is TGTGCCTGGACCCCGGTGGAGGGGGCGGGCTATGGCTACACCTTC. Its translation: CAWTPVEGAGYGYTF.

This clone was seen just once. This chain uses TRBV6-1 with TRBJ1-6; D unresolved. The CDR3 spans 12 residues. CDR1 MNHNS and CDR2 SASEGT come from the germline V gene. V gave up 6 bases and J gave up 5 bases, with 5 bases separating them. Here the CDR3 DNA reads TGTGCCAGCAGGGAGGATAATTCACCCCTCCACTTT. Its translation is CASREDNSPLHF.

The CDR3 sequence: CASSLPGLSRSYEQYF. Written as DNA, the CDR3 is TGTGCCAGCAGTTTACCTGGCCTCTCGCGGTCCTACGAGCAGTACTTC. The V gene is TRBV28, the J gene TRBJ2-7; D gene unclear. Looked up from germline, CDR1 is MDHEN and CDR2 is SYDVKM. The V gene lost 2 bases and the J gene lost 1 base, with 15 bases spanning the gap. This CDR3 has 16 residues. Together with reference TRBV28 and TRBJ2-7, the CDR3 gives the full variable domain: DVKVTQSSRYLVKRTGEKVFLECVQDMDHENMFWYRQDPGLGLRLIYFSYDVKMKEKGDIPEGYSVSREKKERFSLILESASTNQTSMYLCASSLPGLSRSYEQYFGPGTRLTVT.

The CDR3 is CASSPGTGSGDTQYF. The CDR3 DNA is TGTGCCAGCAGTCCTGGGACAGGGAGTGGAGATACGCAGTATTTT. J is TRBJ2-3 and V is TRBV28, with TRBD1 matching over 9 bases. Per the germline V gene, CDR1 is MDHEN and CDR2 is SYDVKM. The junction had 8 bases not matched to a gene; V was cut back by 5 bases and J by 5 bases. The CDR3 has 15 amino acids.

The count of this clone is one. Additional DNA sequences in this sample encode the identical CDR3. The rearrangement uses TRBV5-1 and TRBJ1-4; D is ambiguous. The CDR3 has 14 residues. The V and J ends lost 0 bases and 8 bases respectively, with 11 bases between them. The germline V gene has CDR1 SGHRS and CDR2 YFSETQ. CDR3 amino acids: CASSLGREGEKLFF. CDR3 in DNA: TGCGCCAGCAGCTTGGGCCGCGAGGGCGAAAAACTGTTTTTT.

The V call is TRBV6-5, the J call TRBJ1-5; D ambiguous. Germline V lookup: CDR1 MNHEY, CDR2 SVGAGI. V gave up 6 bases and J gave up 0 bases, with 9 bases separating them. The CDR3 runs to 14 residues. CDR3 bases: TGTGCCAGCAGAACTACAGTTAGCAATCAGCCCCAGCATTTT. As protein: CASRTTVSNQPQHF.

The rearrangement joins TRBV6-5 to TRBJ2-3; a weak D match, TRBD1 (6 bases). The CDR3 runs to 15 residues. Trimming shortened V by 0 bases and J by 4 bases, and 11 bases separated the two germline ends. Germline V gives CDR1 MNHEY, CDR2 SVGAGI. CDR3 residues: CASSYSNGGADTQYF. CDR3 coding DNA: TGTGCCAGCAGTTACTCGAATGGGGGCGCAGATACGCAGTATTTT.

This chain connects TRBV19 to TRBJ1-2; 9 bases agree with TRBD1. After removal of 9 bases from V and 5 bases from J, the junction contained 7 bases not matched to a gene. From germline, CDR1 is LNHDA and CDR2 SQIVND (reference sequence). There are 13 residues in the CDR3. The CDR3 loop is CASRTGQGYGYTF. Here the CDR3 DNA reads TGTGCCAGCCGAACGGGACAGGGATATGGCTACACCTTC.

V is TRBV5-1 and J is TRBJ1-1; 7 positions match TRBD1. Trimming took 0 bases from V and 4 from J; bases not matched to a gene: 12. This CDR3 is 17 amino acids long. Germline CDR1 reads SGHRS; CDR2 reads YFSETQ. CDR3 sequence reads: CASSLGQGSRGSTEAFF. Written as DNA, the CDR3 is TGCGCCAGCAGCTTGGGGCAGGGGTCCAGGGGGTCCACTGAAGCTTTCTTT. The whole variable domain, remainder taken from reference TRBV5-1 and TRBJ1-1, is KAGVTQTPRYLIKTRGQQVTLSCSPISGHRSVSWYQQTPGQGLQFLFEYFSETQRNKGNFPGRFSGRQFSNSRSEMNVSTLELGDSALYLCASSLGQGSRGSTEAFFGQGTRLTVV.

The CDR3 here is CASSVTREQYF. The CDR3 bases are TGTGCCAGCAGCGTGACTAGGGAGCAGTACTTC. This rearrangement joins TRBV5-6 to TRBJ2-7; D is perhaps TRBD2 (6 bases). This CDR3 region has 11 residues. The germline CDR1 and CDR2 sequences are SGHDT and YYEEEE. V lost 4 bases, J lost 7 bases, and 9 bases lay in between.